A selection of T cell receptor beta chains follows, all from one sample in a study of T-cell memory formation after mild COVID-19. TCRdb passed the 5' RACE reads through MiXCR, listing each CDR3 protein once. This table holds about 350,000 distinct CDR3 sequences, roughly 13% found once. Sequenced material: PBMCs or a T cell subset sorted from them (not recorded which). The receptors stem from a man between 18 and 35 years old who had mild COVID-19 (a few samples of this study predate the infection). Cell type and time point are not known. The CDR3 runs from the conserved cysteine through the conserved F or W. The order of the fields is V gene, clone size, D gene, J gene, CDR3 DNA, CDR3 protein. A D gene is named only where the DNA matches it firmly. Clone size is stated in some rows and not others, as once, few, many or a class when expanded.

>TRBV20-1|.|.|TRBJ1-5
TGCAGTGCTAGAGGGGCGGCTCAGCCCCAGCATTTT
CSARGAAQPQHF
>TRBV5-1|.|.|TRBJ1-1
TGCGCCAGCGGGTACGTGAACACTGAAGCTTTCTTT
CASGYVNTEAFF
>TRBV7-6|.|TRBD1|TRBJ2-3
TGTGCCAGCAGCGCATCGGGGACAGTTAGGGATACGCAGTATTTT
CASSASGTVRDTQYF
>TRBV5-1|few|TRBD2|TRBJ2-3
TGCGCCAGCAGCACGGGACTAGTTCAAGATACGCAGTATTTT
CASSTGLVQDTQYF
>TRBV5-1|.|.|TRBJ2-1
TGCGCCAGCAGCACCCGGACCGGCTCCTACAATGAGCAGTTCTTC
CASSTRTGSYNEQFF
>TRBV27|few|.|TRBJ2-3
TGTGCCAGCAGTTTTGGTGGGGTAGCTGCAGATACGCAGTATTTT
CASSFGGVAADTQYF
>TRBV3-1|many|TRBD2|TRBJ2-3
TGTGCCAGCTTTCCGGGGCTAGCGGGGGGCTACAGCACAGATACGCAGTATTTT
CASFPGLAGGYSTDTQYF
>TRBV4-2|few|.|TRBJ1-5
TGTGCCAGCAGCCAAGATCAGTCGGTGAATCAGCCCCAGCATTTT
CASSQDQSVNQPQHF
>TRBV11-2|.|.|TRBJ2-5
TGTGCCAGCAGTGCGGGGCTGGCGGAGACCCAGTACTTC
CASSAGLAETQYF
>TRBV20-1|.|.|TRBJ2-3
TGCAGTGCTCTGGGTCTGCGTAATACGCAGTATTTT
CSALGLRNTQYF
>TRBV12-3/TRBV12-4|few|.|TRBJ1-1
TGTGCCATCGGGGCGACCGAAGCTTTCTTT
CAIGATEAFF
>TRBV20-1|few|TRBD1|TRBJ2-1
TGCAGTGCTAGGTCGGACAGGGTTGATGAGCAGTTCTTC
CSARSDRVDEQFF
>TRBV4-1|.|.|TRBJ1-2
TGCGCCAGCAGCCAAGTAACAGCTAACTATGGCTACACCTTC
CASSQVTANYGYTF
>TRBV5-1|.|TRBD1|TRBJ1-1
TGCGCCAGCACCCGGGACCCAGGGGGCAACACTGAAGCTTTCTTT
CASTRDPGGNTEAFF
>TRBV19|.|TRBD1|TRBJ2-7
TGTGCCAGTGGGACAGGGCCATACGAGCAGTACTTC
CASGTGPYEQYF
>TRBV7-2|many|TRBD1|TRBJ1-2
TGTGCCAGCAGCTTAGTACCGGACAGGGACTATGGCTACACCTTC
CASSLVPDRDYGYTF
>TRBV12-3/TRBV12-4|.|.|TRBJ1-1
TGTGCCAGCAGTTTAGCGCTGGGGGCGCGGGGATTGAACACTGAAGCTTTCTTT
CASSLALGARGLNTEAFF
>TRBV9|once|.|TRBJ2-2
TGTGCCAGCAAGCTCGCTGTGAACACCGGGGAGCTGTTTTTT
CASKLAVNTGELFF
>TRBV5-5|many|TRBD2|TRBJ2-1
TGTGCCAGCAGCCCACTAGCGGGGGGATCCTACAATGAGCAGTTCTTC
CASSPLAGGSYNEQFF
>TRBV15|few|.|TRBJ2-4
TGTGCCACCAGCAGGGGAGACATTCAGTACTTC
CATSRGDIQYF
>TRBV20-1|.|.|TRBJ2-6
TGCAGTGCGCCCCCTGGGGCCAACGTCCTGACTTTC
CSAPPGANVLTF
>TRBV6-5|.|.|TRBJ2-1
TGTGCCAGCAGTTACCCCGGGACCCCCCAGTTCTTC
CASSYPGTPQFF
>TRBV7-8|.|TRBD1|TRBJ1-4
TGTGCCAGCAGCTCGACAGGGGCACTAGAAAAACTGTTTTTT
CASSSTGALEKLFF
>TRBV12-3/TRBV12-4|.|.|TRBJ1-2
TGTGCCAGCAGTCGGGGGTCCGGGGTTGAATTCTATGGCTACACCTTC
CASSRGSGVEFYGYTF
>TRBV6-2/TRBV6-3|.|TRBD1|TRBJ2-1
TGTGCCAGCAGTTACTCGACCATTACCGGGACAGGTAGGATCAATGAGCAGTTCTTC
CASSYSTITGTGRINEQFF
>TRBV28|few|TRBD2|TRBJ2-2
TGTGCCAGCAGTTTACGTGGGGGGGTCAACACCGGGGAGCTGTTTTTT
CASSLRGGVNTGELFF
>TRBV3-1|few|TRBD1|TRBJ1-1
TGTGCCAGCAGCCAGAACAGGGGCACTGAAGCTTTCTTT
CASSQNRGTEAFF
>TRBV29-1|.|.|TRBJ2-2
TGCAGCGTTGGCGGTAGTACCACCGGGGAGCTGTTTTTT
CSVGGSTTGELFF
>TRBV7-9|once|.|TRBJ2-1
TGTGCCAGCGTACCAAGGGCAGGGAAGGGTGAGCAGTTCTTC
CASVPRAGKGEQFF
>TRBV19|.|TRBD1|TRBJ1-1
TGTGCCAGTAGCCGGACAGGCGAGAACACTGAAGCTTTCTTT
CASSRTGENTEAFF
>TRBV9|few|.|TRBJ1-1
TGTGCCAGCAGCGTTGATTCCATTTGGAACACTGAAGCTTTCTTT
CASSVDSIWNTEAFF